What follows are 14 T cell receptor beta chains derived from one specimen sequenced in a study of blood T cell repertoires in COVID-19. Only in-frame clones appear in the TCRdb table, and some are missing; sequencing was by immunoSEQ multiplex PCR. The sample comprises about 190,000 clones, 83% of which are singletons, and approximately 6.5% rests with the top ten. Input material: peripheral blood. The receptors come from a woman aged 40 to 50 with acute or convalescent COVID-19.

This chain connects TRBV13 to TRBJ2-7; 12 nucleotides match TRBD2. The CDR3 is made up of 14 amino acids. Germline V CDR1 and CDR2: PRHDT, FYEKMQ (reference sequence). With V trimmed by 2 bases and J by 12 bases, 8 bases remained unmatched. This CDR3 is CASSLRTSGNFGYF. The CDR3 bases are TGTGCCAGCAGCTTAAGGACTAGCGGGAATTTCGGGTACTTC.

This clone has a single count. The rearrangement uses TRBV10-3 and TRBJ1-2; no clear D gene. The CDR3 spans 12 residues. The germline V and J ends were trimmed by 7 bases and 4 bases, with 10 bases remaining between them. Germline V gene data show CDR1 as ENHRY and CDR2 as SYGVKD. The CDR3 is CAITAGFYGYTF. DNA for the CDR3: TGTGCCATCACCGCGGGTTTCTATGGCTACACCTTC.

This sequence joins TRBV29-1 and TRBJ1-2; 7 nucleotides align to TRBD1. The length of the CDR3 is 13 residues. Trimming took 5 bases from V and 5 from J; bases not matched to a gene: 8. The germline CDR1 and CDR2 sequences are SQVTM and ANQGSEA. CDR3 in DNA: TGCAGCGTTAAGACAGGGTTGTCGTATGGCTACACCTTC. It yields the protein CSVKTGLSYGYTF.

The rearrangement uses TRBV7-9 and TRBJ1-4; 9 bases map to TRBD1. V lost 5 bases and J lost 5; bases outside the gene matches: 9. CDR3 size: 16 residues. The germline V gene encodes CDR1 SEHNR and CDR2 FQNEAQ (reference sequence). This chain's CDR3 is CASSLRGTGMNEKLFF. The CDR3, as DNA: TGTGCCAGCAGCCTTCGCGGGACAGGGATGAATGAAAAACTGTTTTTT.

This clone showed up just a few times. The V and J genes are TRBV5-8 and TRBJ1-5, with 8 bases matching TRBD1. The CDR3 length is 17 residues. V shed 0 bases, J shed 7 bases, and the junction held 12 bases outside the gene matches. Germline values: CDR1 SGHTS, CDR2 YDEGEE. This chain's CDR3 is CASSLEQGVPGRQPQHF. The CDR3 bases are TGTGCCAGCAGCTTGGAACAGGGGGTTCCGGGTAGACAGCCCCAGCATTTT.

The CDR3: CASSFGEAGAGGEQYF. DNA for the CDR3: TGTGCCAGCAGCTTCGGAGAAGCGGGAGCGGGAGGCGAGCAGTACTTC. The J gene is TRBJ2-7, the V gene TRBV7-9; TRBD2 matches at 9 bases. Germline assignment: CDR1 SEHNR and CDR2 FQNEAQ (reference sequence). The CDR3 extends over 16 amino acids. Germline trimming cut 3 bases from V and 6 bases from J; bases unmatched to any gene: 12.

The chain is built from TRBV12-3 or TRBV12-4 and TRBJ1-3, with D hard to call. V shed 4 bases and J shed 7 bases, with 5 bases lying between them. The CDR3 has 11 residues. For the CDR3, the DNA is TGTGCCAGCAGTTCATTTAACACCATATATTTT. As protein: CASSSFNTIYF.

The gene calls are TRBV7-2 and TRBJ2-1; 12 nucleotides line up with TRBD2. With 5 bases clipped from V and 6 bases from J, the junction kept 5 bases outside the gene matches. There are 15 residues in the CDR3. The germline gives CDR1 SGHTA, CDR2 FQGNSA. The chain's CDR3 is CASSLTSGRSNEQFF. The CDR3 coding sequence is TGTGCCAGCAGCCTGACTAGCGGGAGATCCAATGAGCAGTTCTTC.

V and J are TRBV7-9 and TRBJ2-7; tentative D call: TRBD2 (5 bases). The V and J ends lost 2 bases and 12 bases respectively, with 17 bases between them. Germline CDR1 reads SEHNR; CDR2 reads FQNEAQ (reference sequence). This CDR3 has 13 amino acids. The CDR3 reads CASSLFPGAGPYF. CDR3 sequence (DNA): TGTGCCAGCAGCTTATTCCCAGGCGCGGGTCCGTACTTC.

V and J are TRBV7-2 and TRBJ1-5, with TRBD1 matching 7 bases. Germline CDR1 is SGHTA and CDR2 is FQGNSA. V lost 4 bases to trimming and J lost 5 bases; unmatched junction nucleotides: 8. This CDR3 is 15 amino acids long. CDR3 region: CASSSTYTGDQPQHF. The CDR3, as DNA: TGTGCCAGCAGCTCAACCTACACAGGGGATCAGCCCCAGCATTTT.

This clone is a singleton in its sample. CDR3 bases: TGTGCCAGCAGCCCGGAGGGGGACAGGGATACTGCGAACACCGGGGAGCTGTTTTTT. It specifies CASSPEGDRDTANTGELFF. This sequence joins TRBV4-2 and TRBJ2-2; 9 bases match TRBD1. Germline values: CDR1 LGHNA, CDR2 YNFKEQ. The CDR3 is 19 residues long. Trimming removed 4 bases from V and 0 bases from J; junction bases left unmatched: 12.

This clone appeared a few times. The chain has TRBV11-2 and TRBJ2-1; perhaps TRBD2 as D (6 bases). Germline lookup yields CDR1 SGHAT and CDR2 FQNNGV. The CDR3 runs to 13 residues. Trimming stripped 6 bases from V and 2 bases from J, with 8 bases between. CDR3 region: CASSWTTYNEQFF. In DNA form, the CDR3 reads TGTGCCAGCAGTTGGACTACCTACAATGAGCAGTTCTTC. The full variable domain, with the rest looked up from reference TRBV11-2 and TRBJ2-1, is EAGVAQSPRYKIIEKRQSVAFWCNPISGHATLYWYQQILGQGPKLLIQFQNNGVVDDSQLPKDRFSAERLKGVDSTLKIQPAKLEDSAVYLCASSWTTYNEQFFGPGTRLTVL.

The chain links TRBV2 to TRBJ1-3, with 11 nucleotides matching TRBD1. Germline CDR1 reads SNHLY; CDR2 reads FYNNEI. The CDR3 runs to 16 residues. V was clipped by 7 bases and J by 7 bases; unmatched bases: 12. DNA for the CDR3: TGTGCCAGCATCACGGACAGGGGGCTGCTCCCTAACACCATATATTTT. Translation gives CASITDRGLLPNTIYF.

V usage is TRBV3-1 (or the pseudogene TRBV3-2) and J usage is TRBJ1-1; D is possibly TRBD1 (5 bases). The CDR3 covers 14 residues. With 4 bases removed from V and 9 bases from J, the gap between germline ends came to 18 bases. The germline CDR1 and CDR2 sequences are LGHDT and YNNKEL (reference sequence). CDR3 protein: CASSLYTDGHKAFF. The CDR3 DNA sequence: TGTGCCAGCAGCCTCTACACCGACGGACATAAAGCTTTCTTT.